These T cell receptor beta chains were read from a single sample in a study of brain T cells in children with intractable seizures. Assay used: immunoSEQ multiplex PCR; TCRdb lists only in-frame clones, some missing. The sample includes under 45,000 clones, around nine tenths of them seen just once. The sequencing used peripheral blood, collected at surgery. The receptor source for this set is a girl aged 2-15 years with tuberous sclerosis and intractable seizures. Each CDR3 is given with its conserved first and last residue. The D gene is left open where the match is weak. Not all rows give a size; the values are once, few, many and, for expanded clones, a class.

>TRBJ2-2|TRBV2|.|.|15
CASNFEVTNTGELFF
TGTGCCAGCAATTTCGAGGTAACGAACACCGGGGAGCTGTTTTTT
>TRBJ1-1|TRBV19|.|.|13
CASSMRIQTEAFF
TGTGCCAGTAGTATGCGGATTCAGACTGAAGCTTTCTTT
>TRBJ1-1|TRBV5-1|.|.|12
CASSLADSRAFF
TGCGCCAGCAGCTTGGCCGACAGTAGGGCTTTCTTT
>TRBJ2-1|TRBV27|.|TRBD2|14
CASSGGVSYNEQFF
TGTGCCAGTAGCGGGGGGGTCTCCTACAATGAGCAGTTCTTC
>TRBJ1-5|TRBV6-5|.|.|15
CASSSDGSGNQPQHF
TGTGCCAGCAGTTCGGACGGTAGTGGAAATCAGCCCCAGCATTTT
>TRBJ2-1|TRBV14|.|.|16
CASSQGIGQGVNEQFF
TGTGCCAGCAGCCAAGGTATAGGTCAGGGAGTAAATGAGCAGTTCTTC
>TRBJ2-2|TRBV10-2|once|.|15
CASGGRGGNTGELFF
TGCGCCAGCGGCGGCAGGGGGGGGAACACCGGGGAGCTGTTTTTT
>TRBJ1-5|TRBV10-3|.|TRBD1|16
CAISPRQGVNNQPQHF
TGTGCCATCAGTCCAAGACAGGGGGTGAACAATCAGCCCCAGCATTTT
>TRBJ1-1|TRBV3-1/TRBV3-2|.|.|14
CASSQDRNGLEAFF
TGTGCCAGCAGCCAAGATAGGAACGGGCTCGAAGCTTTCTTT
>TRBJ2-7|TRBV7-8|.|.|19
CASSLGPGAYIGSVYEQYF
TGTGCCAGCAGCTTAGGCCCGGGGGCGTATATCGGCTCCGTCTACGAGCAGTACTTC
>TRBJ2-1|TRBV5-1|.|.|15
CASSLRTGSYNEQFF
TGCGCCAGCAGCTTAAGGACTGGCTCCTACAATGAGCAGTTCTTC
>TRBJ2-3|TRBV7-3|.|TRBD2|15
CASSQVGGRSDTQYF
TGTGCCAGCAGCCAAGTCGGGGGGAGGTCAGATACGCAGTATTTT
>TRBJ2-7|TRBV6-5|.|.|13
CASSPGVPYEQYF
TGTGCCAGCAGTCCCGGGGTCCCCTACGAGCAGTACTTC
>TRBJ1-2|TRBV3-1/TRBV3-2|.|.|15
CASSQGPTPGNGYTF
TGTGCCAGCAGCCAAGGGCCTACCCCAGGGAATGGCTACACCTTC
>TRBJ1-4|TRBV9|.|.|12
CASSAGLGKLFF
TGTGCCAGCAGCGCCGGTTTAGGAAAACTGTTTTTT
>TRBJ1-1|TRBV12-3/TRBV12-4|once|.|13
CASSSSPGTEAFF
TGTGCCAGCAGCTCCTCCCCCGGCACTGAAGCTTTCTTT
>TRBJ1-5|TRBV5-1|.|.|13
CASSLEVNQPQHF
TGCGCCAGCAGCTTGGAGGTCAATCAGCCCCAGCATTTT
>TRBJ1-1|TRBV14|.|.|16
CASSQDLGALNTEAFF
TGTGCCAGCAGCCAAGATCTGGGGGCTTTGAACACTGAAGCTTTCTTT
>TRBJ1-1|TRBV25-1|.|.|15
CASSDTGNADTEAFF
TGTGCCAGCAGTGATACGGGAAATGCGGACACTGAAGCTTTCTTT
>TRBJ1-2|TRBV24-1|few|TRBD1|13
CATSDLSTGGYTF
TGTGCCACCAGTGATCTTTCGACAGGGGGCTACACCTTC
>TRBJ1-1|TRBV5-1|once|.|15
CASSEWYGLNTEAFF
TGCGCCAGCAGCGAGTGGTACGGACTGAACACTGAAGCTTTCTTT
>TRBJ2-7|TRBV30|.|TRBD1|14
CAWTGQGYSYEQYF
TGTGCCTGGACTGGACAGGGTTACTCCTACGAGCAGTACTTC
>TRBJ2-7|TRBV11-2|.|TRBD1|15
CASSSWGTGADEQYF
TGTGCCAGCAGCTCCTGGGGAACAGGGGCAGACGAGCAGTACTTC
>TRBJ2-5|TRBV24-1|.|TRBD2|19
CATSESLPGLAILQETQYF
TGTGCCACCAGTGAGTCACTCCCCGGACTAGCAATATTACAAGAGACCCAGTACTTC
>TRBJ2-3|TRBV7-3|once|.|15
CASRPAGPDRQTQYF
TGTGCCAGCAGGCCCGCGGGACCAGACCGACAGACGCAGTATTTT
>TRBJ1-1|TRBV5-1|.|.|16
CASSLASQDMNTEAFF
TGCGCCAGCAGCTTGGCCTCACAGGACATGAACACTGAAGCTTTCTTT
>TRBJ1-1|TRBV5-4|.|.|15
CASSLAGGGDTEAFF
TGTGCCAGCAGCTTGGCGGGCGGGGGGGACACTGAAGCTTTCTTT
>TRBJ1-1|TRBV3-1/TRBV3-2|.|.|14
CASSQGGGNTEAFF
TGTGCCAGCAGCCAAGGGGGGGGGAACACTGAAGCTTTCTTT
>TRBJ1-1|TRBV12-3/TRBV12-4|.|.|13
CASSFRGSTEAFF
TGTGCCAGCAGTTTTAGGGGGAGCACTGAAGCTTTCTTT
>TRBJ2-2|TRBV7-2|.|.|16
CASSFYLGGGTGELFF
TGTGCCAGCAGCTTCTACCTGGGCGGAGGGACCGGGGAGCTGTTTTTT
>TRBJ2-3|TRBV7-9|.|.|13
CASSPGGPDTQYF
TGTGCCAGCAGCCCTGGGGGACCAGATACGCAGTATTTT
>TRBJ2-1|TRBV5-5|.|.|12
CASSQGWNEQFF
TGTGCCAGCAGCCAGGGGTGGAATGAGCAGTTCTTC
>TRBJ2-3|TRBV3-1/TRBV3-2|.|.|13
CASSQDLRDTQYF
TGTGCCAGCAGCCAAGATTTGAGGGATACGCAGTATTTT
>TRBJ1-6|TRBV28|.|TRBD1|15
CASRGTGTGESPLHF
TGTGCCAGCAGGGGAACCGGGACAGGGGAATCACCCCTCCACTTT
>TRBJ1-6|TRBV5-1|.|.|14
CASSLTGADSPLHF
TGCGCCAGCAGCTTGACCGGTGCTGATTCACCCCTCCACTTT
>TRBJ1-2|TRBV19|.|.|15
CASSTDGRRGYGYTF
TGTGCCAGTAGTACGGACGGGAGGCGGGGCTATGGCTACACCTTC
>TRBJ2-2|TRBV7-3|.|.|17
CASARRRVTANTGELFF
TGTGCCAGCGCTAGACGTCGGGTAACGGCGAACACCGGGGAGCTGTTTTTT
>TRBJ1-1|TRBV6-2/TRBV6-3|.|.|14
CASSQRTGGTEAFF
TGTGCCAGCAGTCAAAGGACTGGAGGGACTGAAGCTTTCTTT
>TRBJ2-5|TRBV18|.|TRBD1|14
CASSPGQNQETQYF
TGTGCCAGCTCACCGGGACAGAACCAAGAGACCCAGTACTTC
>TRBJ2-1|TRBV6-5|.|.|14
CASSLGLDSDEQFF
TGTGCCAGCAGTCTAGGACTGGATTCGGATGAGCAGTTCTTC
>TRBJ1-1|TRBV5-1|.|.|16
CASSLATARAGTEAFF
TGCGCCAGCAGCTTGGCCACCGCAAGGGCTGGGACTGAAGCTTTCTTT
>TRBJ2-6|TRBV3-1/TRBV3-2|.|TRBD1|15
CASSRGQSGANVLTF
TGTGCCAGCAGCCGGGGACAGTCTGGGGCCAACGTCCTGACTTTC
>TRBJ1-2|TRBV3-1/TRBV3-2|.|.|15
CASSHTGGQDYGYTF
TGTGCCAGCAGCCATACCGGGGGGCAGGACTATGGCTACACCTTC
>TRBJ2-1|TRBV5-6|.|TRBD1|16
CASSTWTGVSYNEQFF
TGTGCCAGCAGCACCTGGACAGGGGTCAGTTACAATGAGCAGTTCTTC
>TRBJ2-5|TRBV7-8|.|TRBD2|14
CASSPREGKETQYF
TGTGCCAGCAGCCCTAGGGAGGGGAAAGAGACCCAGTACTTC
>TRBJ2-5|TRBV12-3/TRBV12-4|.|.|13
CASRFSWGETQYF
TGTGCCAGCAGATTTTCTTGGGGGGAGACCCAGTACTTC
>TRBJ1-5|TRBV5-1|few|TRBD1|15
CASSLGDRNNQPQHF
TGCGCCAGCAGCTTGGGGGACAGGAACAATCAGCCCCAGCATTTT
>TRBJ1-5|TRBV19|.|TRBD1|13
CASREQGNQPQHF
TGTGCCAGTAGAGAACAGGGGAATCAGCCCCAGCATTTT
>TRBJ2-6|TRBV4-2|once|TRBD1|21
CASSQVDTRGRGLSGANVLTF
TGTGCCAGCAGCCAAGTCGATACGAGAGGCAGGGGGCTCTCTGGGGCCAACGTCCTGACTTTC
>TRBJ2-3|TRBV7-8|.|TRBD2|18
CASSPPGLAGDLTDTQYF
TGTGCCAGCAGCCCGCCCGGACTAGCGGGGGACCTCACAGATACGCAGTATTTT
>TRBJ2-1|TRBV2|.|.|11
CASRLVGEQFF
TGTGCCAGCAGATTGGTTGGCGAGCAGTTCTTC
>TRBJ2-3|TRBV5-5|.|TRBD2|18
CASSLRLAGGPSTDTQYF
TGTGCCAGCAGCTTGAGGCTAGCGGGGGGGCCGAGCACAGATACGCAGTATTTT
>TRBJ1-1|TRBV4-1|.|.|17
CASSQDGSGAGNTEAFF
TGCGCCAGCAGCCAAGATGGTTCCGGGGCCGGGAACACTGAAGCTTTCTTT